Below are 21 T cell receptor beta chains sequenced from a single sample in a study of CD8+CD57+ T cells in acquired aplastic anemia. Genomic DNA was employed as the template in profiling TCR beta VDJ and CDR3. TCRdb reprocessed the reads via MiXCR and lists one record per CDR3 protein. Of fewer than 150,000 distinct CDR3 sequences listed, about 46% were seen once; the top ten hold 2% to 3%. The sequenced material came from sorted CD4+, CD8+, or CD8+CD57+ T cells (not recorded which) from PBMCs. The receptor source for this set is a human donor in good health, serving as a control.

The chain has TRBV10-3 and TRBJ2-5; D is tentatively TRBD1 or TRBD2 (6 bases each). The CDR3 runs 16 residues. The ends were cut back, 2 bases at V and 4 bases at J, with 17 bases in the middle. The germline CDR1 and CDR2 sequences are ENHRY and SYGVKD. CDR3 nucleotide sequence: TGTGCCATCAGTGAGCAGACGGCGGGACAAGGAGAGACCCAGTACTTC. Its protein product is CAISEQTAGQGETQYF.

The rearrangement uses TRBV25-1 and TRBJ2-1; TRBD2 agrees at 7 bases. V shed 6 bases, J shed 1 base, and the junction held 9 bases outside the gene matches. Germline V gene lookup returns CDR1 MGHDK and CDR2 SYGVNS. The CDR3 spans 16 residues. For the CDR3, the DNA is TGTGCCAGCAGCGATTTTAACGGGGGGTCCTACAATGAGCAGTTCTTC. Translating gives CASSDFNGGSYNEQFF.

This clonotype was counted a few times. The chain is built from TRBV27 and TRBJ1-1; D unresolved. CDR1 and CDR2 (germline): MNHEY, SMNVEV (reference sequence). V lost 2 bases and J 4 bases, leaving 8 bases between the germline ends. This CDR3 spans 13 amino acids. The CDR3 loop reads CASSLMTGTEAFF. CDR3 in DNA: TGTGCCAGCAGTTTAATGACGGGCACTGAAGCTTTCTTT.

This clonotype was recorded many times. The J gene is TRBJ1-1, the V gene TRBV20-1, with 7 bases that match TRBD1. The CDR3 covers 18 residues. The germline V gene has CDR1 DFQATT and CDR2 SNEGSKA (reference sequence). With 6 bases clipped from V and 1 base from J, the junction kept 20 bases outside the gene matches. CDR3 residues: CSATWDRLVNGPNTEAFF. The DNA for the CDR3 is TGCAGTGCCACCTGGGACAGACTAGTAAACGGACCGAACACTGAAGCTTTCTTT.

V usage is TRBV15 and J usage is TRBJ2-3, with D hard to call. The CDR3 length is 17 residues. Per the germline V gene, CDR1 is LNHNV and CDR2 is YYDKDF (reference sequence). Trimming stripped 0 bases from V and 3 bases from J, with 16 bases between. CDR3: CATSRDPGSGKTDTQYF. The CDR3 region has the DNA TGTGCCACCAGCAGAGACCCAGGTAGTGGGAAGACAGATACGCAGTATTTT.

Note on this clonotype: Here the CDR3 omits its conserved ending phenylalanine or tryptophan, so a read error is the likely source. It is unclear where the CDR3 begins or ends on the DNA, so no DNA is shown, and the CDR3 is as TCRdb lists it. The chain combines TRBV11-2 with TRBJ2-1; the table names TRBD1, a call not compared with the DNA. The CDR3 is 8 amino acids long, termini counted. Germline V gene lookup returns CDR1 SGHAT and CDR2 FQNNGV. CDR3 protein: CASSLRGL.

The J gene is TRBJ1-4, the V gene TRBV11-2; 7 bases map to TRBD1. From germline, CDR1 is SGHAT and CDR2 FQNNGV. With V trimmed by 6 bases and J by 5 bases, 12 bases remained unmatched. CDR3 length: 16 residues. CDR3 DNA: TGTGCCAGCAGTTACCATCGGGGACAGCGGAATGAAAAACTGTTTTTT. This gives the protein CASSYHRGQRNEKLFF. Full variable domain (rest looked up from reference TRBV11-2 and TRBJ1-4): EAGVAQSPRYKIIEKRQSVAFWCNPISGHATLYWYQQILGQGPKLLIQFQNNGVVDDSQLPKDRFSAERLKGVDSTLKIQPAKLEDSAVYLCASSYHRGQRNEKLFFGSGTQLSVL.

The chain has TRBV12-3 or TRBV12-4 and TRBJ2-1; either TRBD1 or TRBD2 may fit D (5 bases each). The CDR3 contains 10 residues. The ends were cut back, 10 bases at V and 11 bases at J, with 12 bases in the middle. The CDR3 here is CAIQPGQQFF. The CDR3 DNA is TGTGCCATCCAACCGGGACAGCAGTTCTTC.

This clonotype is deemed medium-sized (0.01 to 0.1%). The chain joins TRBV15 to TRBJ1-6; D unresolved. This CDR3 is built from 12 residues. Germline values: CDR1 LNHNV, CDR2 YYDKDF (reference sequence). Trimming pared 0 bases from V and 7 bases from J, leaving 1 base between. The CDR3 DNA reads as TGTGCCACCAGCAGAGAAAATTCACCCCTCCACTTT. Its protein is CATSRENSPLHF.

The chain couples TRBV5-1 to TRBJ2-7, with D possibly matching TRBD2 (7 bases). The CDR3 covers 14 residues. Germline CDR1 reads SGHRS; CDR2 reads YFSETQ. V was pared by 3 bases and J by 3 bases, with 13 bases between. CDR3 coding DNA: TGCGCCAGCAGCTCCTGGGGAGGGGGCTACGAGCAGTACTTC. Protein sequence: CASSSWGGGYEQYF.

This clonotype has at least ten counts. The genes are TRBV20-1 and TRBJ1-2, with a weak D call TRBD1 (6 bases). The germline gives CDR1 DFQATT, CDR2 SNEGSKA (reference sequence). The length of the CDR3 is 12 residues. V lost 6 bases, J lost 4 bases, and 12 bases lay in between. The CDR3: CSAFRDTYGYTF. The CDR3 DNA sequence: TGCAGTGCATTTCGGGACACCTATGGCTACACCTTC.

On this clonotype: The junction departs from the called germline gene at one end, perhaps through a read error. This rearrangement joins TRBV18 to TRBJ2-7; TRBD1 aligns across 8 bases. CDR1 is KGHSH and CDR2 is LQKENI in the germline V gene. The CDR3 is 16 amino acids. The CDR3 region has the DNA TGTGCCAGCCCACCACCGAGTGACAGGGGTAGATACGAGCAGTACTTC. Protein: CASPPPSDRGRYEQYF.

The chain links TRBV25-1 to TRBJ2-1; 10 bases are a match to TRBD2. V shed 2 bases, J shed 14 bases, and the junction held 6 bases outside the gene matches. CDR1 is MGHDK, CDR2 SYGVNS, per germline. The CDR3 has 13 amino acids. The CDR3 nucleotides read TGTGCCAGCAGTGAAAAAAGCGGGGGGGCGAAGTTCTTC. Translation gives CASSEKSGGAKFF.

This chain joins TRBV7-2 and TRBJ2-7; 8 positions match TRBD1. V trimming: 7 bases; J trimming: 3 bases; junction bases outside the gene matches: 8. Germline assignment: CDR1 SGHTA and CDR2 FQGNSA. CDR3 length: 14 amino acids. This CDR3 reads CASKSDRVNYEQYF. Here the CDR3 DNA reads TGTGCCAGCAAATCGGACAGGGTGAACTACGAGCAGTACTTC.

The chain has TRBV15 and TRBJ2-3; D unclear. CDR1 and CDR2 (germline): LNHNV, YYDKDF (reference sequence). The CDR3 covers 15 residues. The V end was cut by 3 bases, the J end by 5 bases, with 15 bases between. In DNA form, the CDR3 reads TGTGCCACCAGCAGTGGGTCTTGGGTGGGAGATACGCAGTATTTT. Residues: CATSSGSWVGDTQYF.

This rearrangement joins TRBV2 to TRBJ1-4; D ambiguous. Deletions cut 4 bases from V and 2 bases from J, with 8 bases between. CDR1 is SNHLY, CDR2 FYNNEI, per germline. The CDR3 consists of 14 residues. CDR3 sequence reads: CASSAVATNEKLFF. As DNA, the CDR3 is TGTGCCAGCAGTGCTGTGGCTACTAATGAAAAACTGTTTTTT.

This clonotype was counted many times. The chain uses TRBV9 and TRBJ2-5; tentative D call: TRBD2 (7 bases). CDR1 and CDR2 (germline): SGDLS, YYNGEE. V was shortened by 0 bases and J by 5 bases, with 14 bases between the two germline ends. CDR3 length: 15 residues. The chain's CDR3 is CASSVEGKGGETQYF. The CDR3 region has the DNA TGTGCCAGCAGCGTAGAGGGCAAGGGGGGGGAGACCCAGTACTTC.

A remark on this clonotype: Being one base from a much bigger clone, this may be a read error. The J gene is TRBJ1-3, the V gene TRBV30; D unresolved. The CDR3 sequence is 13 residues long. Germline values: CDR1 GTSNPN, CDR2 SVGIG (reference sequence). The CDR3 DNA follows: TGTGCCTGGCAAGGCGGCCACGGAAACGCCATATATTTT. Residues: CAWQGGHGNAIYF.

The rearrangement uses TRBV6-2 or TRBV6-3 and TRBJ2-5; 8 bases are shared with TRBD2. The CDR3 totals 16 residues. Germline V gene lookup returns CDR1 MNHEY and CDR2 SVGEGT. V trimming: 9 bases; J trimming: 0 bases; junction bases outside the gene matches: 12. CDR3 nucleotide sequence: TGTGCCAGGTACCTTAGCGGGATGATGTACCAAGAGACCCAGTACTTC. Translated: CARYLSGMMYQETQYF.

About this clonotype: No conserved phenylalanine or tryptophan ends this CDR3, so it is likely a read error. No DNA is shown, since the ends of the CDR3 on it are uncertain; the CDR3 is the one TCRdb lists. The chain has TRBV7-9 and TRBJ1-1; the table's D call TRBD1 went unverified against the DNA. Per the germline V gene, CDR1 is SEHNR and CDR2 is FQNEAQ (reference sequence). The CDR3 has 11 amino acids, counting both end residues. The CDR3 here is CVGGSNTEASL.

About this clonotype: Since the CDR3 does not end with the conserved phenylalanine or tryptophan, this likely comes from a read error. The chain joins TRBV10-2 to TRBJ2-3; 12 bases line up with TRBD2. Germline values: CDR1 WSHSY, CDR2 SAAADI. This CDR3 contains 15 residues. Unmatched junction bases numbered 5, after V lost 5 bases and J lost 5 bases. Here the CDR3 reads CASSMASGGGDTQYL. The CDR3 DNA reads as TGCGCCAGCAGTATGGCTAGCGGGGGGGGAGATACGCAGTATCTT.